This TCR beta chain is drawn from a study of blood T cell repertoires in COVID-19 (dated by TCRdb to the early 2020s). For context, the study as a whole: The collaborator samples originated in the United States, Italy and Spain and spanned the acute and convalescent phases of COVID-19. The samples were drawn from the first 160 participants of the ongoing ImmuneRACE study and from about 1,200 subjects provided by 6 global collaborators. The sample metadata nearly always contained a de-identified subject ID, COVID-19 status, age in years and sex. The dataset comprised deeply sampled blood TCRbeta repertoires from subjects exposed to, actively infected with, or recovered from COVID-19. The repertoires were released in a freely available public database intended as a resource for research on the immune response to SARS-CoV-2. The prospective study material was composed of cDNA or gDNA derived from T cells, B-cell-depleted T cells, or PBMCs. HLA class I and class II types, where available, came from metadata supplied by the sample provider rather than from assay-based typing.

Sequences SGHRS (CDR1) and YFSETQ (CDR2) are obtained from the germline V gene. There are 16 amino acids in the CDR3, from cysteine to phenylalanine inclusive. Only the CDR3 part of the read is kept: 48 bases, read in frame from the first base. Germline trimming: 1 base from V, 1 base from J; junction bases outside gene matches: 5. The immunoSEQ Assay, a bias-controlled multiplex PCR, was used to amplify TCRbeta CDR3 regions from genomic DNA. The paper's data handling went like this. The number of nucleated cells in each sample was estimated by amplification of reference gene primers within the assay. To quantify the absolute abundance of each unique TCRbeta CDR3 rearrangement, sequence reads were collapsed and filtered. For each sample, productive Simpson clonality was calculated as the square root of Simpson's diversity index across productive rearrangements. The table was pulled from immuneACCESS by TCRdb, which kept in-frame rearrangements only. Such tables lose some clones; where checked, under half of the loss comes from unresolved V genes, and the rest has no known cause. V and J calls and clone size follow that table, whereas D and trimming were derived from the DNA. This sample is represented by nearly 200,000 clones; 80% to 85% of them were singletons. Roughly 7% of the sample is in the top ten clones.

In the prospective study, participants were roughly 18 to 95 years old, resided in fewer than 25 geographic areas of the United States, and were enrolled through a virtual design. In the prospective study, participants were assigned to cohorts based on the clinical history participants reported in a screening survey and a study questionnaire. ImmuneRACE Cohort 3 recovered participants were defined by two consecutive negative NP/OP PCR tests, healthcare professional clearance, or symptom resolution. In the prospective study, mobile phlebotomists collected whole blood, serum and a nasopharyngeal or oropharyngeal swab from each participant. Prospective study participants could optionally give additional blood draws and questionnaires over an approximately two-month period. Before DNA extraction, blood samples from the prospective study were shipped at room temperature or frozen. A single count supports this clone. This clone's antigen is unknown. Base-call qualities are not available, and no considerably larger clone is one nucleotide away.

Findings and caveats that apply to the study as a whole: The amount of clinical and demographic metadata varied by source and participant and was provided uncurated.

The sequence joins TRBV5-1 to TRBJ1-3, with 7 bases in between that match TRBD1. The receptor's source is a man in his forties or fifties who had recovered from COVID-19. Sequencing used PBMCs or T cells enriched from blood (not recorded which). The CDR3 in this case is CASSLTNRGSGNTIYF. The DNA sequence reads TGCGCCAGCAGCTTGACAAACAGGGGTTCTGGAAACACCATATATTTT.